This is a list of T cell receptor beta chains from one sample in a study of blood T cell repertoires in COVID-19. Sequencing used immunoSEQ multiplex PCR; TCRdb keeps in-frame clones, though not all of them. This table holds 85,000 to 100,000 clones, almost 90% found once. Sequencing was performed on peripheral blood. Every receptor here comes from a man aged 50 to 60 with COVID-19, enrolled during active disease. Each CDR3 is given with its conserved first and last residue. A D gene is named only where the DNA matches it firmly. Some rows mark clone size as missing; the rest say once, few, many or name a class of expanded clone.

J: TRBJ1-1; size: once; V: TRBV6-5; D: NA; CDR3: CASSYQGKAFF; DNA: TGTGCCAGCAGTTACCAGGGTAAAGCTTTCTTT
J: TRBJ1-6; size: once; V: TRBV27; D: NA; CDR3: CASRGRTVSPLHF; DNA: TGTGCCAGCAGAGGACGGACAGTTTCACCCCTCCACTTT
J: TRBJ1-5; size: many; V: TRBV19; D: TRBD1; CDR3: CASRRGQGESGQPQHF; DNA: TGTGCCAGTAGACGAGGACAGGGGGAGTCTGGTCAGCCCCAGCATTTT
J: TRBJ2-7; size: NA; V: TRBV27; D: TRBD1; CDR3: CASSLTRGSSYEQYF; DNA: TGTGCCAGCAGTTTAACCAGGGGGTCCTCCTACGAGCAGTACTTC
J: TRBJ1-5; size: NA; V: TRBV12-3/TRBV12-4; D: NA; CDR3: CASSFFPRQPQHF; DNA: TGTGCCAGCAGTTTTTTTCCGCGTCAGCCCCAGCATTTT
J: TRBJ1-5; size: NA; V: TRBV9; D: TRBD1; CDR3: CASSSTGSGQPQHF; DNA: TGTGCCAGCAGCTCGACAGGGAGTGGACAGCCCCAGCATTTT
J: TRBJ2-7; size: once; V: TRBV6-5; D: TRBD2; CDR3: CASMRRGGSYEQYF; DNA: TGTGCCAGCATGAGGCGGGGGGGTTCCTACGAGCAGTACTTC
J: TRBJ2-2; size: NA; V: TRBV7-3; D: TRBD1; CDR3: CASSLDRANTGELFF; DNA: TGTGCCAGCAGCTTGGACAGGGCGAACACCGGGGAGCTGTTTTTT
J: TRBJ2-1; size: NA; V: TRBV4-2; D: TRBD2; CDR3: CASSQPTGTSEYNEQFF; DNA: TGTGCCAGCAGCCAACCGACCGGGACTAGCGAATACAATGAGCAGTTCTTC
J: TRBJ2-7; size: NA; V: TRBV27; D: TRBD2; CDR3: CASSLLAGPSYEQYF; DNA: TGTGCCAGCAGTTTATTAGCGGGGCCATCCTACGAGCAGTACTTC
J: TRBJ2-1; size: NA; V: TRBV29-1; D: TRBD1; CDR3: CSVAGTANEQFF; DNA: TGCAGCGTCGCTGGGACAGCCAATGAGCAGTTCTTC
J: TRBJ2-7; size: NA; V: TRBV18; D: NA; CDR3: CASSPPNGYEQYF; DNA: TGTGCCAGCTCACCACCGAACGGGTACGAGCAGTACTTC